A selection of T cell receptor beta chains follows, all from one sample in a study of a mutant IDH1 vaccine in newly diagnosed glioma. Their target antigens are unknown. Profiled with immunoSEQ multiplex PCR; TCRdb holds only in-frame clones, not every one. The sample yields about 36,000 clones, about 80% seen once. The input for sequencing was peripheral blood mononuclear cells (PBMCs), taken from a glioma patient whose treatment included an IDH1 peptide vaccine. The receptors were sampled from a woman in her 30s with glioma. Some clones in this sample may be carry-over from other donors' samples. Both conserved end residues are trimmed from each CDR3. Each record gives: J gene, V gene, CDR3 length, CDR3 protein.

J: TRBJ2-3; V: TRBV19; length: 13; CDR3: ASTRRGGDTDTQY
J: TRBJ1-2; V: TRBV30; length: 12; CDR3: AWSRDRLRDGYT
J: TRBJ1-1; V: TRBV7-9; length: 10; CDR3: ASSPTGAEAF
J: TRBJ1-5; V: TRBV5-1; length: 11; CDR3: ASSLDADQPQH
J: TRBJ1-1; V: TRBV5-4; length: 14; CDR3: ASSLRGRGNHTEAF
J: TRBJ2-7; V: TRBV4-1; length: 14; CDR3: ASSQAPRAAPYEQY
J: TRBJ1-1; V: TRBV10-3; length: 11; CDR3: ATRGRSDTEAF
J: TRBJ1-1; V: TRBV7-3; length: 11; CDR3: ASSQGPDTEAF
J: TRBJ1-1; V: TRBV5-4; length: 15; CDR3: ASSLGGNVGKNTEAF
J: TRBJ2-7; V: TRBV6-1; length: 12; CDR3: ASSFRDLSYEQY
J: TRBJ2-5; V: TRBV2; length: 16; CDR3: ASSEEGITSGSGETQY
J: TRBJ2-2; V: TRBV5-1; length: 15; CDR3: ASSPRVAGMNTGELF
J: TRBJ2-2; V: TRBV5-4; length: 14; CDR3: ASSLGGGGWTGELF
J: TRBJ2-5; V: TRBV6-1; length: 14; CDR3: ASSERQTLLQETQY
J: TRBJ1-2; V: TRBV11-3; length: 12; CDR3: ASSPDESNYGYT
J: TRBJ2-7; V: TRBV5-6; length: 14; CDR3: ASSRKVWGLPYEQY
J: TRBJ1-5; V: TRBV19; length: 11; CDR3: ASSINRGEPQH
J: TRBJ2-6; V: TRBV27; length: 16; CDR3: ASSLSGPSTSGANVLT
J: TRBJ1-2; V: TRBV6-5; length: 13; CDR3: ASRDDRGLTYGYT
J: TRBJ2-2; V: TRBV6-4; length: 13; CDR3: ASSDSGPNTGELF
J: TRBJ1-1; V: TRBV5-1; length: 11; CDR3: ASSPSGGTEAF
J: TRBJ2-4; V: TRBV6-1; length: 11; CDR3: ATSPGPSNIQY
J: TRBJ2-7; V: TRBV6-5; length: 10; CDR3: ASRHQSYEQY
J: TRBJ2-2; V: TRBV9; length: 13; CDR3: ASSVGGSPTGELF
J: TRBJ2-7; V: TRBV25-1; length: 12; CDR3: ASSEPGQSYEQY
J: TRBJ1-1; V: TRBV4-1; length: 12; CDR3: ASSQTRGETEAF
J: TRBJ1-5; V: TRBV4-1; length: 13; CDR3: ASSLGQIGNQPQH
J: TRBJ2-1; V: TRBV9; length: 12; CDR3: ASSVGALANEQF
J: TRBJ2-5; V: TRBV30; length: 12; CDR3: AWSPLLGQETQY
J: TRBJ1-1; V: TRBV2; length: 11; CDR3: ASRYRGLTEAF
J: TRBJ1-2; V: TRBV30; length: 11; CDR3: ACTRGEGYGYT
J: TRBJ2-7; V: TRBV29-1; length: 13; CDR3: SVPYTLTGPYEQY
J: TRBJ1-1; V: TRBV19; length: 12; CDR3: ASSMSSGGTEAF
J: TRBJ2-3; V: TRBV6-1; length: 12; CDR3: ASSEGGVGDTQY
J: TRBJ2-2; V: TRBV6-1; length: 12; CDR3: ASTSTENTGELF
J: TRBJ1-2; V: TRBV7-6; length: 13; CDR3: ASSLRTQSNYGYT
J: TRBJ2-7; V: TRBV6-1; length: 13; CDR3: ASSVRSGTGVEQY
J: TRBJ2-1; V: TRBV7-9; length: 13; CDR3: ASSSTAWGGDEQF
J: TRBJ1-1; V: TRBV27; length: 11; CDR3: ASSSRDNTEAF
J: TRBJ2-2; V: TRBV10-1; length: 14; CDR3: ASSESSGANTGELF
J: TRBJ2-3; V: TRBV9; length: 10; CDR3: ASSGGADTQY
J: TRBJ1-1; V: TRBV10-3; length: 12; CDR3: AISVEGARTEAF